The TCR beta chain under discussion was sequenced for a study of cytomegalovirus exposure and HLA in healthy donors. PCR primers comprised 60 Vbeta and 13 Jbeta primers. Sequencing used immunoSEQ multiplex PCR; TCRdb keeps in-frame clones, though not all of them. Among 150,000 to 200,000 clones listed, roughly 80% were seen once. Each donor's status was that of a healthy bone marrow donor. A remark on this clone: Its antigen is not identified.

The CDR3 runs 15 residues. Germline loops: CDR1 LNHDA, CDR2 SQIVND (reference sequence). The junction had 13 bases not matched to a gene; V was cut back by 8 bases and J by 7 bases. Study-wide results and limits: A missense variant in DCLRE1C was later tied to TCR beta V- and J-gene trimming.

This chain uses TRBV19 with TRBJ1-5, with 8 bases lining up with TRBD1. The sequence came from a man aged 35 to 55 in good health and CMV-seronegative. The sequenced material came from PBMCs. The chain's CDR3 is CASERTTGARQPQHF. In nucleotides, the CDR3 is TGTGCCAGTGAAAGGACGACAGGGGCTAGACAGCCCCAGCATTTT.